The present TCR beta chain was sequenced within a study of T-cell memory formation after mild COVID-19. This CDR3 is 14 amino acids long. The V gene end was trimmed by 3 bases and the J gene end by 9 bases; junction bases not matched to a gene: 9. Using constant-segment primers, 5'RACE produced TCR alpha and TCR beta cDNA libraries carrying sample barcodes and UMIs. In TCRdb, the 5' RACE reads were re-called with MiXCR into one record per CDR3 protein. The repertoire holds just over 150,000 distinct CDR3 sequences, roughly 31% seen once, with about 12% in the top ten. This receptor was obtained from an adult woman who had mild COVID-19 (a few samples of this study predate the infection). Cell type and time point are not known. The chain is built from TRBV12-3 or TRBV12-4 and TRBJ2-7; 9 bases fit TRBD2. Sequenced input: PBMCs or a T cell subset sorted from them (not recorded which). DNA of the CDR3: TGTGCCAGCAGTTTCTCTCCTAGCGGGGTCGGGCAGTACTTC. Its protein product is CASSFSPSGVGQYF.